The text below deals with one T cell receptor beta chain. The target antigen is unknown. The intended depth for sequencing was 1 in 200,000 to 1 in 1 million T cells. Generated by immunoSEQ multiplex PCR, the TCRdb table keeps only in-frame clones and is missing some. The sample shows 250,000 to 350,000 clones, about 72% of them seen only once. V lost 10 bases to trimming and J lost 10 bases, with 19 bases between them. The CDR3 contains 12 residues. CDR1 is LNHDA and CDR2 is SQIVND in the germline V gene (reference sequence). These data originate in a study of cytotoxic CD8 clonotypes in ibrutinib-treated CLL. Study-level information: Mean yields were around 250,000 productive templates and about 94,000 productive rearrangements per sample. General study results and limits: Sustained-remission and progressing patients diverged in sampling times.

The chain couples TRBV19 to TRBJ1-1; no reliable D call. The receptor comes from a human donor with chronic lymphocytic leukemia. This material consisted of PBMCs, taken at disease progression, from a patient treated with ibrutinib. As DNA, the CDR3 is TGTGCCACCACGGACGGACCAGAGAGAGCTTTCTTT. Its translation is CATTDGPERAFF. The variable domain in full, completed from reference TRBV19 and TRBJ1-1, reads DGGITQSPKYLFRKEGQNVTLSCEQNLNHDAMYWYRQDPGQGLRLIYYSQIVNDFQKGDIAEGYSVSREKKESFPLTVTSAQKNPTAFYLCATTDGPERAFFGQGTRLTVV.